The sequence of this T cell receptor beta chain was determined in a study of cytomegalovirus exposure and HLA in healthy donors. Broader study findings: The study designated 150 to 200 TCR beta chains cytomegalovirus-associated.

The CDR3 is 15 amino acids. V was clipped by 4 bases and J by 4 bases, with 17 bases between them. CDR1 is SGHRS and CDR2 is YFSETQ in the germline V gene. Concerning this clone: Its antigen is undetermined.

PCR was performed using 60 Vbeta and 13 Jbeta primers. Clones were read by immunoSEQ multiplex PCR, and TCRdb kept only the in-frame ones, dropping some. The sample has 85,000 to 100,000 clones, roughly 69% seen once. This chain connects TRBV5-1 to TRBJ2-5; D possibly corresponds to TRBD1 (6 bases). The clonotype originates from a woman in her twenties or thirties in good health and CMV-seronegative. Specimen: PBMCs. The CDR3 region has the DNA TGCGCCAGCAGCCTCATGGGACAATCTTTAGAGACCCAGTACTTC. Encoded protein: CASSLMGQSLETQYF. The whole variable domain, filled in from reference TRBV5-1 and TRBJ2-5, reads KAGVTQTPRYLIKTRGQQVTLSCSPISGHRSVSWYQQTPGQGLQFLFEYFSETQRNKGNFPGRFSGRQFSNSRSEMNVSTLELGDSALYLCASSLMGQSLETQYFGPGTRLLVL.